This TCR beta chain was profiled in a study of graft-versus-host responses after intestinal transplantation. Turning to the study itself: Anti-thymocyte globulin was used for induction in all recipients, who then took tacrolimus and steroids for about three years. Regarding the study as a whole: Across patients carrying graft-donor T cell macrochimerism, allografts held high graft-versus-host to host-versus-graft clonal ratios.

This clone has a handful of counts. Antigen unknown. The starting material, graft tissue, was processed to release intraepithelial and lamina propria lymphocytes. Sequenced by immunoSEQ multiplex PCR; TCRdb stores in-frame clones only, minus some. The sample carries 14,000 to 15,000 clones, about three fifths recorded once. CDR3 length: 13 amino acids. Germline V gives CDR1 MNHEY, CDR2 SVGAGI. V dropped 2 bases and J dropped 4 bases, with 5 bases sitting between them. The V and J genes are TRBV6-5 and TRBJ1-4; D uncertain. This receptor was obtained from a human patient who received an intestinal transplant, so some T cells may come from the graft donor. The sample in question was ileum tissue, obtained 524 days after transplant. Written as DNA, the CDR3 is TGTGCCAGCAGTTACGGCTTTAATGAAAAACTGTTTTTT. Its protein product is CASSYGFNEKLFF.